The clone carrying this T cell receptor beta chain showed up just a few times. The antigen is unknown. This record belongs to a study of blood T cells in healthy people across ages. The study, taken as a whole, reports: With donor CMV status unknown, expanded clonotype changes were possibly confounded.

The donors, healthy Caucasians from Russia, were aged about 6 to 95. Peripheral blood samples of approximately 10 milliliters were drawn from each donor. Each sample used at least 6.5 million PBMCs. The CDR3 covers 12 residues. The V gene's germline CDR1 is DFQATT and CDR2 SNEGSKA (reference sequence). Trimming removed 3 bases from V and 5 bases from J; junction bases left unmatched: 3. The second PCR ran about 6 to 11 cycles with a sample-barcoded 5' primer and J-beta primers. TCRdb redid the calling of the 5' RACE reads with MiXCR, one entry per CDR3 protein. The table records about 1.8 million distinct CDR3 sequences, around half of them present only once.

V usage is TRBV20-1 and J usage is TRBJ2-5; 7 bases match TRBD2. What was sequenced was blood. This receptor was taken from a middle-aged woman in good health. CDR3 residues: CSARLLAETQYF. CDR3 bases: TGCAGTGCTAGGTTACTAGCGGAGACCCAGTACTTC.